This T cell receptor beta chain was found in a study of CD8 T cells in ankylosing spondylitis. Broader study findings: Significantly higher representation of disease-linked clones was reported for matched ankylosing spondylitis synovial fluid. Made up of under ten highly homologous variants, a TCR beta motif appeared characteristic of ankylosing spondylitis blood.

A quantitative 5'-RACE method, one with molecular barcodes, was used to make TCR beta libraries. TCRdb passed the 5' RACE reads through MiXCR, listing each CDR3 protein once. The repertoire holds 700,000 to 1,000,000 distinct CDR3 sequences, with 12% as singletons. J was trimmed by 3 bases and V by 5 bases; bases with no gene match: 7. This CDR3 spans 15 amino acids. Germline CDR1 reads SQVTM; CDR2 reads ANQGSEA. This clonotype was recorded many times. Antigen specificity is unknown. The sequencing sample was made of blood, either unsorted or a sorted T cell fraction (not recorded which). This TCR was sampled from a male donor with ankylosing spondylitis. This sequence joins TRBV29-1 and TRBJ2-1; 10 bases match TRBD2. The CDR3 DNA follows: TGCAGCGTTTCCGGGACTAGCGAGTACTACAATGAGCAGTTCTTC. Protein: CSVSGTSEYYNEQFF.